This T cell receptor beta chain stems from a study of T cell responses to AZD1222 COVID-19 vaccine. Whole-study context: Researchers grouped second doses given at about 4 or about 12 weeks into one pool.

The junction had 11 bases not matched to a gene; V was cut back by 5 bases and J by 4 bases. Germline CDR1 and CDR2: LNHDA and SQIVND (reference sequence). The CDR3 is made up of 17 amino acids. Regarding the study as a whole: Only a handful of AZD1222 recipients, several in all, had baseline seropositivity.

A remark on this clone: No antigen is known for it.

The data were produced by immunoSEQ multiplex PCR, yet TCRdb's version contains in-frame clones alone and is incomplete. Of some 90,000 clones in the sample, roughly 88% were seen once. This chain links TRBV19 with TRBJ2-1, with 10 bases identical to TRBD2. The sample here was peripheral blood, taken on day 0 of AZD1222 vaccination. The clonotype comes from an adult in good health. In nucleotides, the CDR3 is TGTGCCAGTAGTTCCCAACTAGCGGGGATATCTTACAATGAGCAGTTCTTC. Residues: CASSSQLAGISYNEQFF. The full variable domain, with the rest looked up from reference TRBV19 and TRBJ2-1, is DGGITQSPKYLFRKEGQNVTLSCEQNLNHDAMYWYRQDPGQGLRLIYYSQIVNDFQKGDIAEGYSVSREKKESFPLTVTSAQKNPTAFYLCASSSQLAGISYNEQFFGPGTRLTVL.